A selection of T cell receptor beta chains follows, all from one sample in a study of blood T cell repertoires in COVID-19. Using immunoSEQ multiplex PCR, the repertoire was profiled, and TCRdb retains in-frame clones only, with some absent. Here the sample spans approximately 99,000 clones, 80% to 90% being singletons. The source material was peripheral blood. The receptor set was obtained from a human donor in a cohort sampled during active COVID-19. The CDR3 runs from the conserved cysteine through the conserved F or W. The order of the fields is D gene, V gene, J gene, CDR3 protein, CDR3 DNA. A D gene is named only where the DNA matches it firmly.

TRBD2	TRBV11-2	TRBJ2-1	CASSLVPSGSSYEQFF	TGTGCCAGCAGCTTAGTTCCTAGCGGGAGCAGTTATGAGCAGTTCTTC
TRBD2	TRBV6-6	TRBJ2-3	CASSLRTSGPNTDTQYF	TGTGCCAGCAGTCTAAGGACTAGCGGGCCGAACACAGATACGCAGTATTTT
TRBD2	TRBV19	TRBJ2-7	CASSIGGAGEDEQYF	TGTGCCAGTAGTATAGGGGGAGCGGGAGAGGATGAGCAGTACTTC
-	TRBV19	TRBJ2-7	CASSVAYDSSYEQYF	TGTGCCAGTAGTGTAGCATACGACAGCTCCTACGAGCAGTACTTC
-	TRBV2	TRBJ2-3	CASSYAADTQYF	TGTGCCAGCAGTTACGCGGCAGATACGCAGTATTTT
TRBD1	TRBV7-2	TRBJ1-4	CASSWGGQGNEKLFF	TGTGCCAGCAGCTGGGGGGGACAGGGAAATGAAAAACTGTTTTTT
-	TRBV5-1	TRBJ2-1	CASSIQPRGSYNEQFF	TGCGCCAGCAGCATACAACCTAGGGGGTCCTACAATGAGCAGTTCTTC
TRBD2	TRBV27	TRBJ2-1	CASSLALREGHNEQFF	TGTGCCAGCAGTTTGGCCTTACGGGAGGGTCACAATGAGCAGTTCTTC
TRBD1	TRBV28	TRBJ1-1	CASSLDRGTEAFF	TGTGCCAGCAGTCTCGACAGGGGCACTGAAGCTTTCTTT
-	TRBV18	TRBJ2-5	CASSPGEETQYF	TGTGCCAGCTCACCGGGCGAAGAGACCCAGTACTTC
TRBD1	TRBV19	TRBJ1-2	CASSIGTGGSGYTF	TGTGCCAGTAGTATTGGGACAGGGGGGTCTGGCTACACCTTC
TRBD1	TRBV5-5	TRBJ2-7	CASSLTSGQGSHEQYF	TGTGCCAGCAGCTTGACTTCGGGACAGGGGTCCCACGAGCAGTACTTC
-	TRBV9	TRBJ2-7	CASSVGGRGTYEQYF	TGTGCCAGCAGCGTAGGAGGCAGGGGTACCTACGAGCAGTACTTC
TRBD1	TRBV5-1	TRBJ1-1	CASSLGGQGKDTEAFF	TGCGCCAGCAGCTTGGGGGGACAGGGGAAGGACACTGAAGCTTTCTTT
TRBD1	TRBV29-1	TRBJ2-3	CSVRRDSPDTQYF	TGCAGCGTTCGCCGGGACAGTCCAGATACGCAGTATTTT
-	TRBV4-1	TRBJ2-5	CASSGLGARETQYF	TGCGCCAGCAGTGGACTGGGGGCTAGAGAGACCCAGTACTTC